Listed here are 6 T cell receptor beta chains from one sample, sequenced in a study of CD8+ T cells in alopecia areata. RNA, once extracted, was reverse transcribed into cDNA for use as the sequencing template. Sequenced by immunoSEQ multiplex PCR; TCRdb stores in-frame clones only, minus some. The sample consists of 210,000 or so clones, approximately 72% of them appearing once. Treatment of the sample: oral pan-JAK inhibitor, 5-10 mg twice daily. The specimen comprised CD4+ T cells sorted from blood, sampled around week 46, from a patient treated with tofacitinib. All receptors come from a human donor with alopecia areata.

The CDR3 sequence is CASMGSDTQYF. The CDR3, as DNA: TGTGCCAGTATGGGGTCAGATACGCAGTATTTT. This rearrangement joins TRBV19 to TRBJ2-3; D gene uncertain. V lost 7 bases and J 4 bases, leaving 6 bases between the germline ends. The CDR3 has 11 amino acids. The germline gives CDR1 LNHDA, CDR2 SQIVND (reference sequence).

This rearrangement joins TRBV4-2 to TRBJ2-2; 7 bases match TRBD1. Germline V gene data show CDR1 as LGHNA and CDR2 as YNFKEQ. Losses at the gene ends were 3 bases for V and 5 bases for J; bases not matched to a gene: 3. The CDR3 spans 14 residues. The CDR3 sequence is CASSQDRRTGELFF. The DNA for the CDR3 is TGTGCCAGCAGCCAGGACAGGCGTACCGGGGAGCTGTTTTTT.

There are a few counts of this clone. V is TRBV5-6 and J is TRBJ1-2, with a weak D call TRBD1 (6 bases). The V end was cut by 1 base, the J end by 2 bases, with 12 bases between. Germline assignment: CDR1 SGHDT and CDR2 YYEEEE. This CDR3 region has 15 residues. The CDR3 nucleotides read TGTGCCAGCAGCTTGTTTGCAGGGGAGAACTATGGCTACACCTTC. Protein product: CASSLFAGENYGYTF.

This clone showed up just once. The CDR3 DNA sequence: TGTGCCACCAGTCCGCGGCGAAAAGAGACCCAGTACTTC. Translated, it gives CATSPRRKETQYF. The chain recombines TRBV15 with TRBJ2-5; D not resolved. This CDR3 region has 13 residues. Germline V gene lookup returns CDR1 LNHNV and CDR2 YYDKDF (reference sequence). The V end was cut by 6 bases, the J end by 3 bases, with 11 bases between.

This clone came up once. The chain carries TRBV6-1 and TRBJ1-4; D is uncertain. V lost 6 bases to trimming and J lost 4 bases, with 12 bases between them. Germline V lookup: CDR1 MNHNS, CDR2 SASEGT. The CDR3 extends over 14 amino acids. This chain's CDR3 is CASRRTESNEKLFF. The CDR3, as DNA: TGTGCCAGCAGGAGAACTGAGAGTAATGAAAAACTGTTTTTT.

The chain is built from TRBV29-1 and TRBJ1-2; D not certain. The CDR3 is made up of 12 amino acids. Between the trimmed V and J ends, which lost 4 bases and 8 bases, there was a span of 14 bases. Looked up from germline, CDR1 is SQVTM and CDR2 is ANQGSEA. The chain's CDR3 is CSVGGPTGGYTF. DNA for the CDR3: TGCAGCGTTGGAGGTCCCACGGGGGGCTACACCTTC.